This entry is about one T cell receptor (beta chain). The data belong to a study of blood T cell repertoires in COVID-19. Germline lookup yields CDR1 LNHDA and CDR2 SQIVND (reference sequence). After removal of 7 bases from V and 3 bases from J, the junction contained 5 bases not matched to a gene. CDR3 length: 15 residues. Produced via immunoSEQ multiplex PCR; TCRdb's table is partial and in-frame only. The table shows 200,000 to 250,000 clones, with about 87% occurring only once. J is TRBJ2-1 and V is TRBV19; 11 bases are shared with TRBD1. This clonotype originated in a woman aged 25 to 39 who had recovered from COVID-19. The specimen was PBMCs or T cells enriched from blood (not recorded which). CDR3 DNA: TGTGCCAGTACGCCCGGGACAGGGGGCTACAATGAGCAGTTCTTC. This gives the protein CASTPGTGGYNEQFF. Filled out from reference TRBV19 and TRBJ2-1, the complete variable domain reads DGGITQSPKYLFRKEGQNVTLSCEQNLNHDAMYWYRQDPGQGLRLIYYSQIVNDFQKGDIAEGYSVSREKKESFPLTVTSAQKNPTAFYLCASTPGTGGYNEQFFGPGTRLTVL.